The 31 T cell receptor beta chains presented below share a single source sample, sequenced in a study of cytomegalovirus exposure and HLA in healthy donors. Both 60 Vbeta primers and 13 Jbeta primers went into the PCR. The assay was immunoSEQ multiplex PCR, and TCRdb's table has in-frame clones only and misses some. The sample carries about 110,000 clones, nearly 15% recorded once. The sequenced sample was PBMCs. These TCRs come from a female donor in good health and CMV-seronegative.

The rearrangement links TRBV25-1 to TRBJ2-7, with D unclear. CDR3 length: 14 amino acids. With 2 bases removed from V and 5 bases from J, the gap between germline ends came to 13 bases. Germline values: CDR1 MGHDK, CDR2 SYGVNS. CDR3: CASSEVGPEDEQYF. DNA of the CDR3: TGTGCCAGCAGTGAAGTAGGCCCCGAGGACGAGCAGTACTTC.

This clone was observed a few times. The rearrangement links TRBV10-3 to TRBJ1-5; D is undetermined. Germline V CDR1 and CDR2: ENHRY, SYGVKD. The CDR3 runs 14 residues. The V end was cut by 4 bases, the J end by 1 base, with 8 bases between. CDR3 sequence: CAISGGGSNQPQHF. As DNA, the CDR3 is TGTGCCATCAGTGGCGGTGGGAGCAATCAGCCCCAGCATTTT.

J is TRBJ2-5 and V is TRBV18, with unresolved D. This CDR3 is built from 11 residues. The V and J ends lost 6 bases and 0 bases respectively, with 2 bases between them. Germline CDR1 is KGHSH and CDR2 is LQKENI. For the CDR3, the DNA is TGTGCCAGCTCCTACCAAGAGACCCAGTACTTC. Protein sequence: CASSYQETQYF. Variable domain in full (rest from reference TRBV18 and TRBJ2-5): NAGVMQNPRHLVRRRGQEARLRCSPMKGHSHVYWYRQLPEEGLKFMVYLQKENIIDESGMPKERFSAEFPKEGPSILRIQQVVRGDSAAYFCASSYQETQYFGPGTRLLVL.

A few counts support this clone. The chain employs TRBV6-1 and TRBJ1-1; TRBD1 is a possible D gene (6 bases). The length of the CDR3 is 14 residues. Germline lookup yields CDR1 MNHNS and CDR2 SASEGT. V was shortened by 4 bases and J by 4 bases, with 13 bases between the two germline ends. CDR3 protein: CASSGGGGGTEAFF. The CDR3 DNA follows: TGTGCCAGCAGTGGGGGGGGAGGGGGCACTGAAGCTTTCTTT.

Only a few counts were recorded for this clone. The CDR3 DNA reads TGTGCCAGCAGTCGGGGATGGAGCGGGAGGTCGTACGAGCAGTACTTC. Its translation is CASSRGWSGRSYEQYF. The V and J genes are TRBV6-9 and TRBJ2-7; 9 nucleotides align to TRBD2. Trimming took 5 bases from V and 4 from J; bases not matched to a gene: 12. This CDR3 contains 16 residues. The germline V gene encodes CDR1 MNHGY and CDR2 SVAAGI.

This clone has just a few counts. Here the CDR3 reads CASSRPSGGTGDTQYF. The CDR3 coding sequence is TGTGCCAGCTCACGACCCAGCGGGGGGACGGGAGATACGCAGTATTTT. J is TRBJ2-3 and V is TRBV18; TRBD2 agrees at 9 bases. Germline V CDR1 and CDR2: KGHSH, LQKENI. This CDR3 is 16 amino acids long. V gave up 4 bases and J gave up 5 bases; unmatched junction bases: 10.

The CDR3 bases are TGTGCCTGGAGTCTAGCACGCCTTGGGGATACGCAGTATTTT. Translation gives CAWSLARLGDTQYF. J is TRBJ2-3 and V is TRBV30; tentative D call: TRBD2 (5 bases). The CDR3 contains 14 residues. The germline CDR1 and CDR2 sequences are GTSNPN and SVGIG (reference sequence). Trimming left V 2 bases short and J 6 bases short, with 15 bases between.

This clone was seen a few times. J is TRBJ1-6 and V is TRBV5-1, with D possibly being TRBD1 (6 bases). The V end was cut by 3 bases, the J end by 8 bases, with 18 bases between. This CDR3 is 16 amino acids long. Germline lookup yields CDR1 SGHRS and CDR2 YFSETQ. The CDR3 is CASSSDPGHDDSPLHF. CDR3 nucleotides: TGCGCCAGCAGCTCGGACCCGGGACATGACGATTCACCCCTCCACTTT.

This chain connects TRBV20-1 to TRBJ2-1, with D possibly being TRBD2 (6 bases). Per germline, CDR1 DFQATT and CDR2 SNEGSKA (reference sequence). Trimming shortened V by 0 bases and J by 13 bases, and 10 bases separated the two germline ends. There are 11 residues in the CDR3. The CDR3 region has the DNA TGCAGTGCTAGAGATCTTGGGACTCAGTTCTTC. Protein sequence: CSARDLGTQFF.

The chain carries TRBV4-2 and TRBJ2-7; possible D gene TRBD2, 6 bases. V dropped 0 bases and J dropped 3 bases, with 15 bases sitting between them. The CDR3 is 16 amino acids. The V gene's germline CDR1 is LGHNA and CDR2 YNFKEQ. The CDR3 nucleotides are TGTGCCAGCAGCCAAGAGCGGGATCTGAGTGTCTACGAGCAGTACTTC. Amino acids: CASSQERDLSVYEQYF.

The chain employs TRBV4-3 and TRBJ2-7, with D tentatively TRBD1 (5 bases). CDR1 LGHNA and CDR2 YSLEER come from the germline V gene. V lost 5 bases, J lost 3 bases, and 11 bases lay in between. This CDR3 region has 13 residues. The CDR3 sequence: CASSARAYYEQYF. The CDR3 DNA is TGCGCCAGCAGCGCCAGGGCATACTACGAGCAGTACTTC.

The chain is built from TRBV7-6 and TRBJ2-1; 8 nucleotides match TRBD2. In germline, CDR1 is SGHVS, CDR2 FNYEAQ. V lost 1 base and J lost 6; bases outside the gene matches: 5. CDR3 length: 15 amino acids. The CDR3 sequence: CASSLGPGGGNEQFF. Written as DNA, the CDR3 is TGTGCCAGCAGCTTAGGTCCGGGAGGGGGCAATGAGCAGTTCTTC.

This clone occurred a few times. V usage is TRBV4-3 and J usage is TRBJ1-2; D might be TRBD1 (5 bases). The V end was cut by 0 bases, the J end by 4 bases, with 9 bases between. The germline V gene has CDR1 LGHNA and CDR2 YSLEER. The length of the CDR3 is 14 residues. CDR3 sequence reads: CASSQEAGRYGYTF. CDR3 DNA sequence: TGCGCCAGCAGCCAAGAGGCAGGGCGCTATGGCTACACCTTC.

J is TRBJ1-1 and V is TRBV7-3, with 10 nucleotides matching TRBD1. V lost 4 bases and J lost 6; bases outside the gene matches: 5. CDR3 length: 14 residues. CDR1 SGHTA and CDR2 FQGTGA come from the germline V gene. CDR3 in DNA: TGTGCCAGCAGCTCGACAGGGGGCGCTTCTGAAGCTTTCTTT. Translating gives CASSSTGGASEAFF.

This clone was counted a few times. The chain combines TRBV6-6 with TRBJ2-3; 9 bases line up with TRBD1. CDR1 is MNHNY and CDR2 is SVGAGI in the germline V gene (reference sequence). The CDR3 length is 15 residues. The J segment lost 6 bases and the V segment lost 2 bases, leaving 6 bases of the junction unmatched. Here the CDR3 reads CASSYSYGTGDTQYF. The CDR3 bases are TGTGCCAGCAGTTACAGCTATGGGACAGGGGATACGCAGTATTTT.

This clone has a handful of counts. V and J are TRBV7-3 and TRBJ2-2; D is possibly TRBD1 (7 bases). CDR1 is SGHTA, CDR2 FQGTGA, per germline. This CDR3 has 15 residues. The ends were cut back, 5 bases at V and 5 bases at J, with 15 bases in the middle. In DNA, the CDR3 is TGTGCCAGCAGCCCCCGACAGGGAGGAACCGGGGAGCTGTTTTTT. Translated: CASSPRQGGTGELFF.

The CDR3 bases are TGTGCCACCAGCCGCGGTGAGGTTAGTGAAAAACTGTTTTTT. It encodes CATSRGEVSEKLFF. The rearrangement joins TRBV15 to TRBJ1-4; D not resolved. Germline-derived CDR1 and CDR2 are LNHNV and YYDKDF (reference sequence). V shed 5 bases and J shed 7 bases, with 14 bases lying between them. There are 14 residues in the CDR3.

This clone was detected a few times. This rearrangement joins TRBV13 to TRBJ1-5; 11 positions match TRBD1. This CDR3 comprises 17 residues. V lost 2 bases and J lost 3; bases outside the gene matches: 6. Germline CDR1 is PRHDT and CDR2 is FYEKMQ (reference sequence). The CDR3 DNA follows: TGTGCCAGCAGCTTATCCGGGACAGGGGGTTCCAATCAGCCCCAGCATTTT. Translation gives CASSLSGTGGSNQPQHF.

The chain links TRBV27 to TRBJ2-7; D perhaps matches TRBD2 (6 bases). V was trimmed by 7 bases and J by 2 bases, leaving 27 bases between them. Germline V gives CDR1 MNHEY, CDR2 SMNVEV (reference sequence). This CDR3 comprises 18 residues. The DNA for the CDR3 is TGTGCCAGCAATCCTATTTTCGTGACGGGAGTAATTACCTACGAGCAGTACTTC. Residues: CASNPIFVTGVITYEQYF.

The V gene is TRBV19, the J gene TRBJ2-1, with TRBD2 matching 11 bases. Germline CDR1 is LNHDA and CDR2 is SQIVND (reference sequence). The CDR3 covers 15 residues. Unmatched junction bases numbered 5, after V lost 5 bases and J lost 5 bases. In DNA form, the CDR3 reads TGTGCCAGTAGTTTCGGACTAGCGGGTCACAATGAGCAGTTCTTC. Translating it yields CASSFGLAGHNEQFF. Using reference TRBV19 and TRBJ2-1 for the parts outside the CDR3, the full variable domain is DGGITQSPKYLFRKEGQNVTLSCEQNLNHDAMYWYRQDPGQGLRLIYYSQIVNDFQKGDIAEGYSVSREKKESFPLTVTSAQKNPTAFYLCASSFGLAGHNEQFFGPGTRLTVL.

The rearrangement uses TRBV29-1 and TRBJ2-5, with TRBD2 matching 13 bases. Germline CDR1 reads SQVTM; CDR2 reads ANQGSEA. The CDR3 is made up of 15 amino acids. With 1 base clipped from V and 5 bases from J, the junction kept 4 bases outside the gene matches. CDR3 loop: CSVEGTSGSLETQYF. The CDR3 DNA reads as TGCAGCGTTGAAGGGACTAGCGGGAGTTTGGAGACCCAGTACTTC.

The chain carries TRBV4-1 and TRBJ2-2; TRBD2 aligns across 9 bases. After removal of 3 bases from V and 0 bases from J, the junction contained 2 bases not matched to a gene. This CDR3 is 16 amino acids long. CDR1 MGHRA and CDR2 YSYEKL come from the germline V gene. For the CDR3, the DNA is TGCGCCAGCAGCCAGGGCGGGGGGGCGAACACCGGGGAGCTGTTTTTT. It yields the protein CASSQGGGANTGELFF.

Only a few counts were recorded for this clone. The chain uses TRBV2 and TRBJ2-2, with 8 bases aligning to TRBD2. The CDR3 runs to 15 residues. CDR1 and CDR2 (germline): SNHLY, FYNNEI. Trimming at V came to 6 bases and at J to 4 bases, leaving 7 bases not matched to a gene. The CDR3 loop is CASRRGAGVTGELFF. CDR3 DNA: TGTGCCAGCAGGCGGGGAGCGGGGGTCACCGGGGAGCTGTTTTTT.

This sequence joins TRBV4-2 and TRBJ2-1, with D perhaps matching TRBD2 (6 bases). V was cut by 0 bases and J by 3 bases, with 12 bases left in between. Germline V CDR1 and CDR2: LGHNA, YNFKEQ. The CDR3 covers 16 residues. The CDR3 DNA is TGTGCCAGCAGCCAAGATATCGGCGGGATCTACAATGAGCAGTTCTTC. It translates to CASSQDIGGIYNEQFF.

The CDR3 bases are TGTGCCATCAGTGAGTCTCATAGGGGACAGGGGGAAGAGACCCAGTACTTC. Its translation: CAISESHRGQGEETQYF. This chain joins TRBV10-3 and TRBJ2-5; 11 bases line up with TRBD1. CDR3 size: 17 residues. The germline V gene encodes CDR1 ENHRY and CDR2 SYGVKD. J gave up 3 bases and V 0 bases, and 6 bases lay outside the gene matches.

This sequence joins TRBV10-3 and TRBJ2-7; TRBD2 agrees at 11 bases. Trimming at V came to 3 bases and at J to 7 bases, leaving 11 bases not matched to a gene. There are 16 residues in the CDR3. CDR1 and CDR2 (germline): ENHRY, SYGVKD. Here the CDR3 DNA reads TGTGCCATCAGTGAACTGGGGATAGCGGGAGGGGGGGAGCAGTACTTC. Its translation: CAISELGIAGGGEQYF.

V gene TRBV7-2 combines with J gene TRBJ2-3; TRBD1 aligns across 11 bases. Germline V gives CDR1 SGHTA, CDR2 FQGNSA. This CDR3 contains 16 residues. The V segment lost 0 bases and the J segment 4 bases; nucleotides outside the gene matches: 3. CDR3 bases: TGTGCCAGCAGCTTAGCTGGACAGGGGGCCCCAGATACGCAGTATTTT. This encodes CASSLAGQGAPDTQYF.

This clone was counted only a few times. The chain employs TRBV30 and TRBJ2-7; TRBD1 agrees at 8 bases. V lost 8 bases to trimming and J lost 2 bases; unmatched junction nucleotides: 8. The CDR3 spans 13 residues. Looked up from germline, CDR1 is GTSNPN and CDR2 is SVGIG (reference sequence). CDR3 in DNA: TGTGCCAGTCACAGGGGGAGAACCTACGAGCAGTACTTC. Translation gives CASHRGRTYEQYF.

This clone was observed a few times. V and J are TRBV7-2 and TRBJ2-7, with D possibly TRBD1 on 6 matching bases. The CDR3 has 14 amino acids. V shed 1 base and J shed 3 bases, with 10 bases lying between them. Germline CDR1 is SGHTA and CDR2 is FQGNSA. The CDR3 coding sequence is TGTGCCAGCAGCTTAGGGCGCAGGGGCTACGAGCAGTACTTC. Its translation: CASSLGRRGYEQYF.

The chain couples TRBV15 to TRBJ1-2; 7 nucleotides align to TRBD1. J gave up 4 bases and V 5 bases, and 4 bases lay outside the gene matches. Germline V lookup: CDR1 LNHNV, CDR2 YYDKDF (reference sequence). The CDR3 covers 13 residues. CDR3 protein: CATSVTGVYGYTF. In DNA, the CDR3 is TGTGCCACCAGCGTTACAGGGGTCTATGGCTACACCTTC.

In its sample, this clone was seen a few times. The chain employs TRBV29-1 and TRBJ2-2; possible D gene TRBD1, 6 bases. CDR3 length: 13 residues. The germline V gene has CDR1 SQVTM and CDR2 ANQGSEA. Trimming cost V 5 bases and J 6 bases, with 13 bases left between them. The CDR3 sequence: CSVFWGLAGELFF. CDR3 nucleotides: TGCAGCGTTTTTTGGGGGCTAGCCGGGGAGCTGTTTTTT.